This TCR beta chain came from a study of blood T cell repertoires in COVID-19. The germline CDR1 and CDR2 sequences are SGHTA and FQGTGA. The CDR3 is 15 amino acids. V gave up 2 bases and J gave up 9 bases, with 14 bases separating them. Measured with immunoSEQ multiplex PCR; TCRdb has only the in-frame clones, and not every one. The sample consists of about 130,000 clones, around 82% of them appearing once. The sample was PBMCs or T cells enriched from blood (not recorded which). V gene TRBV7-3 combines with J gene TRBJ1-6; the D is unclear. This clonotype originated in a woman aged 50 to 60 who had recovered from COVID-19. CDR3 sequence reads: CASSLERAPSSPLHF. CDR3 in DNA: TGTGCCAGCAGCTTAGAGAGGGCCCCTAGTTCACCCCTCCACTTT.